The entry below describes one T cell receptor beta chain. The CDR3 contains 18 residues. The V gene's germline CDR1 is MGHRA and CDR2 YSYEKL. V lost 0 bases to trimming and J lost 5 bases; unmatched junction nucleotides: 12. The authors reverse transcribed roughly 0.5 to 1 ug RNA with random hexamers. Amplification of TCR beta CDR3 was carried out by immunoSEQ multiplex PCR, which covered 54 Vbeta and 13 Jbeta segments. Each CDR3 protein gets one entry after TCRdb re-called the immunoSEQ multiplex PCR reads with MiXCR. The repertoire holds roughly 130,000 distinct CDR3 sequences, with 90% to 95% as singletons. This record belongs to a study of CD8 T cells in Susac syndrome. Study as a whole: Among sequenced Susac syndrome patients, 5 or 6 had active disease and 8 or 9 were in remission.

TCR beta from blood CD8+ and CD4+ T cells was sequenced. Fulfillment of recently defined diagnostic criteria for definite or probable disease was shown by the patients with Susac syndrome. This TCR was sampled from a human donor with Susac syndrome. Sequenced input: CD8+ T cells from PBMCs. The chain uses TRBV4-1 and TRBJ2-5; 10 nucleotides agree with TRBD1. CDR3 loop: CASSQEGPETGGAETQYF. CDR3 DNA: TGCGCCAGCAGCCAAGAGGGACCGGAGACAGGGGGCGCGGAGACCCAGTACTTC.